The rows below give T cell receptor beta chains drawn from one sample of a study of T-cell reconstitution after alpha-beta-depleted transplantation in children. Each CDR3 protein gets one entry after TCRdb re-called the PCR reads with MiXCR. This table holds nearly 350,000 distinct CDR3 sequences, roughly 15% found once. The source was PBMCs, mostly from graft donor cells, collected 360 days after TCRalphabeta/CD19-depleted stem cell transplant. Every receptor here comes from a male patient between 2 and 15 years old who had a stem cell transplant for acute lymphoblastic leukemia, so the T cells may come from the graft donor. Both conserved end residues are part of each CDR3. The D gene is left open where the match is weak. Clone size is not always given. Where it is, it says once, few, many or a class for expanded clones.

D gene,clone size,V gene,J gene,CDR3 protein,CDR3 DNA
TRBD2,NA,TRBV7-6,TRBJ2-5,CASTPPSGRGGETQYF,TGTGCCAGCACCCCCCCTAGCGGGAGAGGGGGGGAGACCCAGTACTTC
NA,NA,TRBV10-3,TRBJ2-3,CAISGAGSTDTQYF,TGTGCCATCAGTGGGGCAGGGAGCACAGATACGCAGTATTTT
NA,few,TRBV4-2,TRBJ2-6,CASSQVPGANVLTF,TGTGCCAGCAGCCAAGTTCCTGGGGCCAACGTCCTGACTTTC
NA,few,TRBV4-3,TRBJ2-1,CASSQDDTGVRHNEQFF,TGCGCCAGCAGCCAAGATGATACGGGCGTCAGGCACAATGAGCAGTTCTTC
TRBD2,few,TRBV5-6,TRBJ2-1,CASDEREGYNEQFF,TGTGCCAGCGACGAGCGGGAGGGATACAATGAGCAGTTCTTC
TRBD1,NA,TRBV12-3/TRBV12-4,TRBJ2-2,CASGDRGKDGELFF,TGTGCCAGCGGGGACAGGGGAAAGGACGGGGAGCTGTTTTTT
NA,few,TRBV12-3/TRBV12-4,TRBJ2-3,CASSLSSLDTQYF,TGTGCCAGCAGTTTGAGTAGTCTAGATACGCAGTATTTT
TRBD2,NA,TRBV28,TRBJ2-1,CASSFGLAGAHEQFF,TGTGCCAGCAGTTTTGGACTAGCGGGAGCCCATGAGCAGTTCTTC
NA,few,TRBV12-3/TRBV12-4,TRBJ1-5,CASRQGSNQPQHF,TGTGCCAGCAGACAGGGTTCCAACCAGCCCCAGCATTTT
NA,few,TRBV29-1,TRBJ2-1,CSVVGTPEKLNNEQFF,TGCAGCGTTGTTGGGACACCTGAGAAGCTTAACAATGAGCAGTTCTTC
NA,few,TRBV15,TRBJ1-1,CATSRAAGTLTEAFF,TGTGCCACCAGCAGAGCTGCAGGGACCCTCACTGAAGCTTTCTTT
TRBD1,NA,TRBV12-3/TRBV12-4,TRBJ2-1,CASSLEDRVGNEQFF,TGTGCCAGCAGCCTCGAGGACAGGGTCGGGAATGAGCAGTTCTTC
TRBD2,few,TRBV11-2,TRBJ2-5,CASSLSSGSQETQYF,TGTGCCAGCAGCTTATCTAGCGGGTCGCAAGAGACCCAGTACTTC
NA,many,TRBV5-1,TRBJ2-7,CASSFSGDPGYEQYF,TGCGCCAGCAGCTTTTCCGGGGACCCAGGCTACGAGCAGTACTTC